This T cell receptor (beta chain) was retrieved from a study of radiotherapy plus CTLA-4 blockade in lung cancer. The CDR3 is 16 residues long. From germline, CDR1 is KGHSH and CDR2 LQKENI. Whole-study results and caveats: An expansion of tumor-derived TCR clones occurred in blood after radiotherapy plus ipilimumab.

Some clones are missing from TCRdb's copy, which holds only in-frame ones; the method was immunoSEQ multiplex PCR. The table lists more than 75,000 clones, 60% to 80% of them singletons. For this clone: Its antigen is currently unknown.

This receptor was identified in a human donor with non-small cell lung cancer that progressed on radiotherapy plus ipilimumab. The V and J genes are TRBV18 and TRBJ2-5; TRBD2 agrees at 15 bases. The DNA end favors TRBJ2-7, so the J call may be wrong. Sequenced material: peripheral blood, taken from a patient treated with radiotherapy plus ipilimumab. CDR3 sequence (DNA): TGTGCCAGCTCAACCGGGACTAGCGGGGGGACCTACGAGCAGTACTTC. Its protein product is CASSTGTSGGTYEQYF.